This T cell receptor beta chain was found in a study of blood T cell repertoires in COVID-19. Repertoires were generated with immunoSEQ multiplex PCR, while TCRdb's copy carries only in-frame clones and drops some. The repertoire holds 60,000 to 65,000 clones, with about 70% as singletons. The CDR3 length is 14 residues. Germline CDR1 reads GTSNPN; CDR2 reads SVGIG (reference sequence). The V segment lost 3 bases and the J segment 8 bases; nucleotides outside the gene matches: 6. The chain has TRBV30 and TRBJ1-4; 10 nucleotides line up with TRBD1. The sequencing input was peripheral blood. The TCR sequence derives from a woman of 80 years or more with acute or convalescent COVID-19. CDR3 residues: CAWRRDRGYEKLFF. Written as DNA, the CDR3 is TGTGCCTGGAGGCGGGACAGGGGCTACGAAAAACTGTTTTTT. Full variable domain (remainder filled in from reference TRBV30 and TRBJ1-4): SQTIHQWPATLVQPVGSPLSLECTVEGTSNPNLYWYRQAAGRGLQLLFYSVGIGQISSEVPQNLSASRPQDRQFILSSKKLLLSDSGFYLCAWRRDRGYEKLFFGSGTQLSVL.